Below are 14 T cell receptor beta chains sequenced from a single sample in a study of blood T cell repertoires in COVID-19. Libraries were prepared by immunoSEQ multiplex PCR; TCRdb keeps only in-frame clonotypes and omits some of them. The sample holds some 220,000 clones; about 86% are singletons and the top ten take 3% to 3.5%. Sequenced sample: PBMCs or T cells enriched from blood (not recorded which). These receptors originate from a woman aged 50 to 60 in a cohort exposed to, infected with or recovered from COVID-19 (not recorded which).

This clone appeared a single time. J is TRBJ1-5 and V is TRBV30; unclear D gene. V was clipped by 0 bases and J by 6 bases, with 9 bases between them. Germline V gene lookup returns CDR1 GTSNPN and CDR2 SVGIG (reference sequence). The CDR3 length is 13 residues. The CDR3 sequence is CAWSVYPSQPQHF. The CDR3 nucleotides read TGTGCCTGGAGTGTGTACCCTAGTCAGCCCCAGCATTTT.

V and J are TRBV7-2 and TRBJ1-2, with 9 positions matching TRBD1. Germline CDR1 SGHTA, CDR2 FQGNSA. CDR3 length: 16 residues. Trimming removed 5 bases from V and 2 bases from J; junction bases left unmatched: 9. The CDR3 DNA is TGTGCCAGCAGCGTAATTGGGACAGGGAACAACTATGGCTACACCTTC. This translates into CASSVIGTGNNYGYTF.

This rearrangement joins TRBV18 to TRBJ2-2, with a tentative D call TRBD2 (5 bases). The CDR3 totals 17 residues. Germline CDR1 KGHSH, CDR2 LQKENI. The V end lost 1 base, the J end lost 5 bases, and 17 bases lay between the germline ends. CDR3 in amino acids: CASSPQWRGLNTGELFF. CDR3 DNA sequence: TGTGCCAGCTCACCACAATGGAGAGGACTCAATACCGGGGAGCTGTTTTTT.

This clone was seen more than once but under ten times. The J gene is TRBJ1-2, the V gene TRBV5-6; D is perhaps TRBD1 (5 bases). Germline V lookup: CDR1 SGHDT, CDR2 YYEEEE. V was trimmed by 5 bases and J by 8 bases, leaving 13 bases between them. The CDR3 sequence is 12 residues long. The CDR3 DNA follows: TGTGCCAGCAGTACCGGGACTACGGGCTACACCTTC. Translated, it gives CASSTGTTGYTF.

This chain links TRBV12-3 or TRBV12-4 with TRBJ1-2; 9 nucleotides match TRBD1. There are 13 residues in the CDR3. The V segment lost 6 bases and the J segment 8 bases; nucleotides outside the gene matches: 7. The CDR3 DNA reads TGTGCCAGCAGCCCGGGACAGGGAAGGGGCTACACCTTC. Its protein is CASSPGQGRGYTF.

This clone came up a few times. The CDR3, as DNA: TGTGCCAGCAGTTACGTGTTGACAGGATATCAGCCCCAGCATTTT. Protein sequence: CASSYVLTGYQPQHF. The chain is built from TRBV6-2 or TRBV6-3 and TRBJ1-5; D might be TRBD1 (6 bases). This CDR3 is 15 amino acids long. Germline V gene data show CDR1 as MNHEY and CDR2 as SVGEGT. V gave up 2 bases and J gave up 5 bases, with 13 bases separating them.

The rearrangement uses TRBV19 and TRBJ1-5; weak D call: TRBD1 (5 bases). The CDR3 runs 12 residues. CDR1 is LNHDA, CDR2 SQIVND, per germline (reference sequence). Trimming took 7 bases from V and 3 from J, leaving 7 bases between them. The CDR3 sequence: CASTRDNQPQHF. In DNA, the CDR3 is TGTGCCAGTACCAGGGACAATCAGCCCCAGCATTTT.

The chain carries TRBV5-1 and TRBJ2-1; 10 bases are shared with TRBD1. The germline CDR1 and CDR2 sequences are SGHRS and YFSETQ. The CDR3 has 16 residues. V dropped 2 bases and J dropped 9; count of bases not matched to a gene: 11. The CDR3 sequence is CASSFFGQGVVGEQFF. The CDR3 nucleotides are TGCGCCAGCAGCTTCTTCGGACAGGGGGTTGTGGGTGAGCAGTTCTTC.

V usage is TRBV10-3 and J usage is TRBJ2-1; TRBD1 aligns across 7 bases. This CDR3 is built from 15 residues. Trimming cost V 4 bases and J 8 bases; bases outside gene matches: 11. The germline V gene has CDR1 ENHRY and CDR2 SYGVKD. The CDR3 coding sequence is TGTGCCATCAGTGTGGGTACAGGGGCCGGGCATGAGCAGTTCTTC. Translating gives CAISVGTGAGHEQFF.

The rearrangement joins TRBV27 to TRBJ2-3; no definite D call. The germline V gene encodes CDR1 MNHEY and CDR2 SMNVEV (reference sequence). V was pared by 7 bases and J by 1 base, with 18 bases between. This CDR3 is built from 16 residues. CDR3 in amino acids: CASTTVGSLGTDTQYF. The CDR3 nucleotides read TGTGCCAGCACCACAGTGGGTTCTTTAGGCACAGATACGCAGTATTTT.

On this clone itself: Compared with germline, one end of the junction differs, possibly owing to a read error. The V gene is TRBV7-7, the J gene TRBJ1-2, with 8 nucleotides matching TRBD1. The CDR3 covers 15 residues. Germline-derived CDR1 and CDR2 are SSHAT and FNYEAQ (reference sequence). The CDR3 DNA sequence: TGTGCTAGCACCCCCCCAGGACAGGGAGACTATGGCTACACCTTC. This sequence encodes CASTPPGQGDYGYTF.

CDR3 sequence reads: CASNSGQGDYEQYF. CDR3 nucleotides: TGCGCCAGCAACTCCGGACAGGGAGACTACGAGCAGTACTTC. This rearrangement joins TRBV5-1 to TRBJ2-7; TRBD1 matches 8 bases. The CDR3 has 14 residues. Trimming at V came to 6 bases and at J to 3 bases, leaving 8 bases not matched to a gene. Germline assignment: CDR1 SGHRS and CDR2 YFSETQ. Variable domain in full (rest from reference TRBV5-1 and TRBJ2-7): KAGVTQTPRYLIKTRGQQVTLSCSPISGHRSVSWYQQTPGQGLQFLFEYFSETQRNKGNFPGRFSGRQFSNSRSEMNVSTLELGDSALYLCASNSGQGDYEQYFGPGTRLTVT.

This CDR3 reads CASSESSRGREAFF. CDR3 DNA sequence: TGTGCCAGCAGTGAATCCTCCAGGGGGCGGGAAGCTTTCTTT. V is TRBV25-1 and J is TRBJ1-1, with 8 bases that match TRBD1. This CDR3 has 14 amino acids. Trimming removed 1 base from V and 8 bases from J; junction bases left unmatched: 6. Looked up from germline, CDR1 is MGHDK and CDR2 is SYGVNS.

This clone was seen a handful of times. This chain connects TRBV15 to TRBJ2-6; 8 bases are shared with TRBD1. This CDR3 has 15 residues. The V gene end was trimmed by 6 bases and the J gene end by 4 bases; junction bases not matched to a gene: 5. CDR1 and CDR2 from the germline V gene are LNHNV and YYDKDF (reference sequence). The CDR3, as DNA: TGTGCCACCAGTCAGGGGGCGACCGGGGCCAACGTCCTGACTTTC. Protein: CATSQGATGANVLTF.